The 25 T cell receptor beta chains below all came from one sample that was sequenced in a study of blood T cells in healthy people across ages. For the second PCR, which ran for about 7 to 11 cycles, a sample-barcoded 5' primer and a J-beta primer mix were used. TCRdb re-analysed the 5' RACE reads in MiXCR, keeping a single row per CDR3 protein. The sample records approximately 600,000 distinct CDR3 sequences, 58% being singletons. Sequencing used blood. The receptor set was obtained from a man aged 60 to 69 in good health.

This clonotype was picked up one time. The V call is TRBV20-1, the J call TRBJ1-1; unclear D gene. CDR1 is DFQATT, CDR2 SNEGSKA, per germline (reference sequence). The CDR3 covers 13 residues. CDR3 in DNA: TGCAGCTCACTTGGACTTACGAACACTGAAGCTTTCTTT. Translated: CSSLGLTNTEAFF.

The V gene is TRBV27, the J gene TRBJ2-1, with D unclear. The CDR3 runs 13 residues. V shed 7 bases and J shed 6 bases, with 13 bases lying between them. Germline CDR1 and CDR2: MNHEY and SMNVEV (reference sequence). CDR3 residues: CASTTIRTNEQFF. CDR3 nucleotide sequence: TGTGCCAGCACAACTATTAGGACCAATGAGCAGTTCTTC.

CDR3 DNA sequence: TGTGCCAGCAGCCCCAGCGACATGAACACTGAAGCTTTCTTT. As protein: CASSPSDMNTEAFF. This sequence joins TRBV3-1 and TRBJ1-1, with unresolved D. CDR1 is LGHDT and CDR2 is YNNKEL in the germline V gene (reference sequence). The CDR3 contains 14 residues. Trimming took off 4 bases at V and 0 bases at J, with 9 bases between the two ends. The full variable domain, its missing parts supplied by reference TRBV3-1 and TRBJ1-1, is DTAVSQTPKYLVTQMGNDKSIKCEQNLGHDTMYWYKQDSKKFLKIMFSYNNKELIINETVPNRFSPKSPDKAHLNLHINSLELGDSAVYFCASSPSDMNTEAFFGQGTRLTVV.

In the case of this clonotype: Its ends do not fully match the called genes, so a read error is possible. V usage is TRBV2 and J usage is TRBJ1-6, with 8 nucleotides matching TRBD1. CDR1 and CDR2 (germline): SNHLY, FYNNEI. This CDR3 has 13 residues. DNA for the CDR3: TGTGCCAGCCAAGGACAGGGCGGTTCACCCCTCCACTTC. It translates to CASQGQGGSPLHF.

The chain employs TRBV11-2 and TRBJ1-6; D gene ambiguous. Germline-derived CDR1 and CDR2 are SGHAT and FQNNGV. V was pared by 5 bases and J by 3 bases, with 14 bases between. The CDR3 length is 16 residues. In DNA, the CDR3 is TGTGCCAGCAGCCCGTCGCAGAGGGTCTATAATTCACCCCTCCACTTT. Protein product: CASSPSQRVYNSPLHF.

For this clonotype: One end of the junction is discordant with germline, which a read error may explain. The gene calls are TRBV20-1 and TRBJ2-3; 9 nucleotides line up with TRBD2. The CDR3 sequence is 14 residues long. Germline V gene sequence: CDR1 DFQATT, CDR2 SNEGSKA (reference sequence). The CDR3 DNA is TGCAGTTCCCCGGGGCTAGCGGGGAAAGATACGCAGTGTTTT. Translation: CSSPGLAGKDTQCF.

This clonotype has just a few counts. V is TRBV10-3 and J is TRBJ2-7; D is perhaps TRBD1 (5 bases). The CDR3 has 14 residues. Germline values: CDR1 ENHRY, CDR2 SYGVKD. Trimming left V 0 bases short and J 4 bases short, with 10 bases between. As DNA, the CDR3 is TGTGCCATCAGTGAGTCCCAAGGGGCTTACGAGCAGTACTTC. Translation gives CAISESQGAYEQYF.

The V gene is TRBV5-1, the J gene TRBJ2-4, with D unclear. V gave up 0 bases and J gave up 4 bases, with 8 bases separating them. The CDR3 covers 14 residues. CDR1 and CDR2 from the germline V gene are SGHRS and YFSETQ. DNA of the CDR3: TGCGCCAGCAGCTTGGGGCCAGAAAAAAACATTCAGTACTTC. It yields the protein CASSLGPEKNIQYF.

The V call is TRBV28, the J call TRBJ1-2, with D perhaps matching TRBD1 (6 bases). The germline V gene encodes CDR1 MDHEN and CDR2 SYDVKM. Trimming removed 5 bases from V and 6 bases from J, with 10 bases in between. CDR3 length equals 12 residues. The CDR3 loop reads CASSIHRDGYTF. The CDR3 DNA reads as TGTGCCAGCAGTATACACAGGGATGGCTACACCTTC.

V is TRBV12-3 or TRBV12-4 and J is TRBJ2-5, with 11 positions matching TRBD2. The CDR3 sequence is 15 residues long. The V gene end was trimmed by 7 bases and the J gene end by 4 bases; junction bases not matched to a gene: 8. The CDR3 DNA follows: TGTGCCAGCACCCCTAGCGGGGGGCGGGGAGAGACCCAGTACTTC. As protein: CASTPSGGRGETQYF.

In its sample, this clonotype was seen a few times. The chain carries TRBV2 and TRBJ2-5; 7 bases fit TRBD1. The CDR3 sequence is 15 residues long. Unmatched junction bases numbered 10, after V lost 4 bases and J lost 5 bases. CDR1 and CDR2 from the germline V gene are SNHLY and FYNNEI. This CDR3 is CASSVETGSGETQYF. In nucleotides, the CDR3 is TGTGCCAGCAGTGTAGAGACAGGGAGCGGCGAGACCCAGTACTTC.

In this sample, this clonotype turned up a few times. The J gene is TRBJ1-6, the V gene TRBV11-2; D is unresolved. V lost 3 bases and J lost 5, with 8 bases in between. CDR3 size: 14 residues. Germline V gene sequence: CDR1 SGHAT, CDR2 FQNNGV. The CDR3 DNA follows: TGTGCCAGCAGCTTTACGGATAATAATTCACCCCTCCACTTT. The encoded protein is CASSFTDNNSPLHF. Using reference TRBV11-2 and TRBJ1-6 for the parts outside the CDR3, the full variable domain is EAGVAQSPRYKIIEKRQSVAFWCNPISGHATLYWYQQILGQGPKLLIQFQNNGVVDDSQLPKDRFSAERLKGVDSTLKIQPAKLEDSAVYLCASSFTDNNSPLHFGNGTRLTVT.

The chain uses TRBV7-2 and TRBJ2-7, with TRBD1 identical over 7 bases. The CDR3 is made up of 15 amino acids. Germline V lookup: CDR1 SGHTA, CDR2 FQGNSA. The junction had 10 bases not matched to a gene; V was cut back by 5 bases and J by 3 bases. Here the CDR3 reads CASSRGGRRIYEQYF. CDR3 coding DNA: TGTGCCAGCAGCAGAGGGGGCAGGAGGATCTACGAGCAGTACTTC.

CDR3 sequence reads: CASSFKRGPYEQYF. The CDR3 DNA reads as TGTGCCAGCAGCTTCAAGCGGGGCCCCTACGAGCAGTACTTC. The chain combines TRBV12-3 or TRBV12-4 with TRBJ2-5; TRBD2 matches 7 bases. TRBJ2-7 explains the end of the DNA better; the J call may be wrong. The CDR3 loop spans 14 amino acids.

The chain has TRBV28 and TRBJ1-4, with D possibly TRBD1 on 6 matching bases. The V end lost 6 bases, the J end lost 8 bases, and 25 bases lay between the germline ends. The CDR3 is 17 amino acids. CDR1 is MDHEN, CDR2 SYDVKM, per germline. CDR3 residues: CASSSWGQGVEEEKLFF. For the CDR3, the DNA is TGTGCCAGCAGCTCCTGGGGGCAGGGTGTCGAGGAAGAAAAACTGTTTTTT.

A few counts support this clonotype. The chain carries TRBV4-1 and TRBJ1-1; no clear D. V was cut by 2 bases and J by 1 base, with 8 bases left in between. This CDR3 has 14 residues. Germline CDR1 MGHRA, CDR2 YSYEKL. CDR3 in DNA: TGCGCCAGCAGCCAAAACGGTGGGAACACTGAAGCTTTCTTT. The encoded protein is CASSQNGGNTEAFF.

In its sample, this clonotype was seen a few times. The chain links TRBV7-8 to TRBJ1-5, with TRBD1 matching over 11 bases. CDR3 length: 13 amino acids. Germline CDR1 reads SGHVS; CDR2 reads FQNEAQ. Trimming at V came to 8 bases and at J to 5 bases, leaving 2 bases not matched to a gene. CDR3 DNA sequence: TGTGCCAGCCGGGGACAGGGGGATCAGCCCCAGCATTTT. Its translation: CASRGQGDQPQHF.

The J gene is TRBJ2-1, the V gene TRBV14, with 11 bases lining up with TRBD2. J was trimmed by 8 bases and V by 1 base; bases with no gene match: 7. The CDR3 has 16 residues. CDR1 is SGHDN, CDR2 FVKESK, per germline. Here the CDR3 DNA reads TGTGCCAGCAGCCAAGGAACTAGCGGGGGTATTTATGAGCAGTTCTTC. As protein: CASSQGTSGGIYEQFF.

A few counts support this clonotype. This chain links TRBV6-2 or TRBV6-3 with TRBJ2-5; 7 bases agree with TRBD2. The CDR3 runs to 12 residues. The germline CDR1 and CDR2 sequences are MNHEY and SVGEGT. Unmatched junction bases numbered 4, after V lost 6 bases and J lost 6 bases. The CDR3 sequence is CASSSGTKTQYF. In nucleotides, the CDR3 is TGTGCCAGCAGCTCCGGGACTAAGACCCAGTACTTC.

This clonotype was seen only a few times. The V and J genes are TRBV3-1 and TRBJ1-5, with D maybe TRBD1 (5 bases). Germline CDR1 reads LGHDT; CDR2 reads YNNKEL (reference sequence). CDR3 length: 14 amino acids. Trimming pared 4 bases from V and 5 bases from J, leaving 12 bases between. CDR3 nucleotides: TGTGCCAGCAGCCCTTTGGCAGGGCATCAGCCCCAGCATTTT. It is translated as CASSPLAGHQPQHF.

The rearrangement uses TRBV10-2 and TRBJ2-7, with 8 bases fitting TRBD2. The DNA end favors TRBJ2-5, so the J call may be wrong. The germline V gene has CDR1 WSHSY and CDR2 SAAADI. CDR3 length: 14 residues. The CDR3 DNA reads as TGCGCCAGCAGTTACGCGGGGGGCGGAGAGACCCAGTACTTC. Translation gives CASSYAGGGETQYF.

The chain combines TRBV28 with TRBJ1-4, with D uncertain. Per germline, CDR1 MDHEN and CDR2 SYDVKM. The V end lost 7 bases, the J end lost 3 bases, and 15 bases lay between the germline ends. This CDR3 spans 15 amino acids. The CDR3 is CASTKQALSNEKLFF. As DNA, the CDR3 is TGTGCCAGCACCAAGCAGGCACTATCTAATGAAAAACTGTTTTTT.

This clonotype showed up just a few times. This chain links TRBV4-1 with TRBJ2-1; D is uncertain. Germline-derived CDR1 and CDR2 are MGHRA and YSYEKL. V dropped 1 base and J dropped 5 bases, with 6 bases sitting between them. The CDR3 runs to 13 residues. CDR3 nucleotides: TGCGCCAGCAGCCAAGGTACCGACAATGAGCAGTTCTTC. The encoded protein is CASSQGTDNEQFF.

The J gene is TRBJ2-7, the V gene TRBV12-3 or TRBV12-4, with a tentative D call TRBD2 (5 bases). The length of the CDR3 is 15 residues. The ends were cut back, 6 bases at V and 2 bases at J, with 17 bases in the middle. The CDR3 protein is CASSRGGRPTYEQYF. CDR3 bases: TGTGCCAGCAGCCGGGGTGGACGACCTACCTACGAGCAGTACTTC.

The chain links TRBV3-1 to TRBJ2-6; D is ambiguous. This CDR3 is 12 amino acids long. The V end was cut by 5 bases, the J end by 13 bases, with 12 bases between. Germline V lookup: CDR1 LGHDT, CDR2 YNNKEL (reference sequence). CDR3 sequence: CASSMSGTVLTF. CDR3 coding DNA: TGTGCCAGCAGCATGTCCGGTACTGTCCTGACTTTC.